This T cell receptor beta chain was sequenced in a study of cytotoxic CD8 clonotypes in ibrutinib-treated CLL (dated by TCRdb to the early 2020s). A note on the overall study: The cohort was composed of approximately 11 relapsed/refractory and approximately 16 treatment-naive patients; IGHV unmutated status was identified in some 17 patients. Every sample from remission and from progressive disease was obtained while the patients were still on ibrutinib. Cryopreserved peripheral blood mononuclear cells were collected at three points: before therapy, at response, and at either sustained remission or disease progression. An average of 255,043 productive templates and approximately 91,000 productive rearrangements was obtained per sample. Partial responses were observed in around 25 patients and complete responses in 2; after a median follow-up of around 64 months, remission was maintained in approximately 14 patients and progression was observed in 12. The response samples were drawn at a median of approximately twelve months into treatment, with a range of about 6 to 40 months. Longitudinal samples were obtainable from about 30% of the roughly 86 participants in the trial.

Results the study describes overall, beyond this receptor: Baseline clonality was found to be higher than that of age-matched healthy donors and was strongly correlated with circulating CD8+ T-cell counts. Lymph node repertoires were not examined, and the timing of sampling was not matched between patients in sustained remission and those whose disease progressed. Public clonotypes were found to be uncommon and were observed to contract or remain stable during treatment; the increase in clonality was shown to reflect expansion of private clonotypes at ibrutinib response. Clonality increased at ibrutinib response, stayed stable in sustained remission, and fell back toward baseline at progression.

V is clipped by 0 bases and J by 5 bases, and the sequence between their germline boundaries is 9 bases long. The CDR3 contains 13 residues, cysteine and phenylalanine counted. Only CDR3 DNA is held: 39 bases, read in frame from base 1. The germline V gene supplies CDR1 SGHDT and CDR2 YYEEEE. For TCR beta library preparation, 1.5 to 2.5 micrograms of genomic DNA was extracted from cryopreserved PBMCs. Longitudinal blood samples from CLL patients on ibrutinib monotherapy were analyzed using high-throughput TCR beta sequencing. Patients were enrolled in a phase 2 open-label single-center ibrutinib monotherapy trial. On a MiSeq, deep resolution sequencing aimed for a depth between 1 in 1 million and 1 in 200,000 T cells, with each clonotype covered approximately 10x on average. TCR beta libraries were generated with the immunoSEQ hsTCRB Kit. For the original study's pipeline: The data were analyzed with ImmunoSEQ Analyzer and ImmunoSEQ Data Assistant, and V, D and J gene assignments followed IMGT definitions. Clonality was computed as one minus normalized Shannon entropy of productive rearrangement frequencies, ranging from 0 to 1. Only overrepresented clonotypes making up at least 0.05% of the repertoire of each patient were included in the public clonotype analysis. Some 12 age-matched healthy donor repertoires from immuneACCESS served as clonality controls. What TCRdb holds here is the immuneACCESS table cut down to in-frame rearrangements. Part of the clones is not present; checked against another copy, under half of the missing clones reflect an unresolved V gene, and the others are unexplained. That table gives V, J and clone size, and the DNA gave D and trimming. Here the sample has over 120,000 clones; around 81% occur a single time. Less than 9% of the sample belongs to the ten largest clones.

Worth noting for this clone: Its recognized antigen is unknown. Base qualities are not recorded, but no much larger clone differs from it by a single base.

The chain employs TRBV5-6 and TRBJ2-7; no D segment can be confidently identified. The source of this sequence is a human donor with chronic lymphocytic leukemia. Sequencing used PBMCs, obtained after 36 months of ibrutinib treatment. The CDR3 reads CASSLGPRDEQYF. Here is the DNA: TGTGCCAGCAGCTTGGGCCCCCGGGACGAGCAGTACTTC.